This T cell receptor (beta chain) was profiled in a study of T cells in women clearing cervical HPV infection. Study-level information: Case blood drawn at lesion detection; control blood after infection cleared. Study-wide results and limits: TRBV6-7 abundance was lower in cases than controls (0.11% versus 0.16%).

About this clone itself: The antigen remains unidentified. From the germline J gene comes the end of the CDR3, since the read stops 3 residues before it.

The CDR3 extends over 13 amino acids. Germline V gives CDR1 SGHNT, CDR2 YYREEE (reference sequence). The ends lost 3 bases at V and 9 bases at J; junction bases unmatched: 5. The assay was immunoSEQ multiplex PCR, and TCRdb's table has in-frame clones only and misses some. Here the sample table reports about 30,000 clones. This sequence was found in a woman between 18 and 70 years old with a cervical HPV16 infection that either progressed to CIN3+ or cleared (not recorded which). The rearrangement links TRBV5-4 to TRBJ2-1, with TRBD2 matching 8 bases. Material for sequencing was blood buffy coat. Partial CDR3 DNA: TGTGCCAGCAGCTCCGGGACTAGTATTGAG. Protein: CASSSGTSIE. The full CDR3 reads CASSSGTSIEQFF.